What follows are 15 T cell receptor beta chains derived from one specimen sequenced in a study of response to subunit inactivated influenza vaccine. MiXCR was run by TCRdb on the RT-PCR reads, yielding one entry per CDR3 protein. Of roughly 700,000 distinct CDR3 sequences in the sample, about 15% were seen once. Sample: PBMCs from blood, taken around 15 days before vaccination. Receptors originate from a man aged 45-60 years who received an inactivated influenza vaccine.

The CDR3 DNA reads TGCAGTGCCAATCGACAGGGGCATTCACCCCTCCACTTT. This sequence encodes CSANRQGHSPLHF. The V call is TRBV20-1, the J call TRBJ1-6; TRBD1 agrees at 8 bases. The CDR3 is 13 amino acids. Germline V gene data show CDR1 as DFQATT and CDR2 as SNEGSKA (reference sequence). Unmatched junction bases numbered 6, after V lost 6 bases and J lost 8 bases.

In this sample, this clonotype turned up a few times. The chain couples TRBV6-5 to TRBJ2-6; perhaps D is TRBD1 or TRBD2 (5 bases each). Germline assignment: CDR1 MNHEY and CDR2 SVGAGI. Trimming shortened V by 0 bases and J by 0 bases, and 12 bases separated the two germline ends. CDR3 size: 18 residues. The CDR3 spells CASSYSRDLYSGANVLTF. The CDR3 nucleotides are TGTGCCAGCAGTTACTCGAGGGACCTTTACTCTGGGGCCAACGTCCTGACTTTC.

This clonotype was observed a few times. The V and J genes are TRBV6-5 and TRBJ1-3; the D is unclear. Germline CDR1 and CDR2: MNHEY and SVGAGI. CDR3 size: 14 residues. V was clipped by 2 bases and J by 0 bases, with 5 bases between them. The CDR3 protein is CASSYGFSGNTIYF. In DNA form, the CDR3 reads TGTGCCAGCAGTTACGGGTTCTCTGGAAACACCATATATTTT.

This clonotype was picked up many times. The gene calls are TRBV6-2 or TRBV6-3 and TRBJ2-7; tentatively, D is TRBD1 or TRBD2 (5 bases each). The length of the CDR3 is 13 residues. Trimming left V 2 bases short and J 3 bases short, with 8 bases between. Germline CDR1 reads MNHEY; CDR2 reads SVGEGT. CDR3 protein: CASSYGTNYEQYF. DNA of the CDR3: TGTGCCAGCAGTTACGGGACGAACTACGAGCAGTACTTC.

This rearrangement joins TRBV25-1 to TRBJ1-4; unclear D gene. The CDR3 consists of 13 residues. Deletions cut 1 base from V and 10 bases from J, with 10 bases between. Per the germline V gene, CDR1 is MGHDK and CDR2 is SYGVNS. The CDR3 region is CASSESWGVKLFF. CDR3 sequence (DNA): TGTGCCAGCAGTGAATCCTGGGGAGTAAAACTGTTTTTT.

In its sample, this clonotype was seen a few times. The rearrangement joins TRBV19 to TRBJ2-3; 13 nucleotides line up with TRBD2. Germline loops: CDR1 LNHDA, CDR2 SQIVND (reference sequence). There are 16 residues in the CDR3. Germline trimming cut 4 bases from V and 3 bases from J; bases unmatched to any gene: 4. CDR3 coding DNA: TGTGCCAGTAGTAGCCCGGGACTAGCGGGGACAGATACGCAGTATTTT. Its translation is CASSSPGLAGTDTQYF.

The chain combines TRBV20-1 with TRBJ2-2, with D uncertain. Trimming took 2 bases from V and 7 from J, leaving 11 bases between them. There are 13 residues in the CDR3. The germline CDR1 and CDR2 sequences are DFQATT and SNEGSKA (reference sequence). The CDR3 here is CSARLEIGGELFF. The CDR3 DNA is TGCAGTGCTAGATTGGAGATAGGCGGGGAGCTGTTTTTT.

The table lists this clonotype with a few counts. The V call is TRBV28, the J call TRBJ1-1, with D uncertain. CDR1 MDHEN and CDR2 SYDVKM come from the germline V gene. This CDR3 has 13 residues. Between the trimmed V and J ends, which lost 1 base and 0 bases, there was a span of 3 bases. CDR3 region: CASSLFVNTEAFF. CDR3 nucleotides: TGTGCCAGCAGTTTATTTGTGAACACTGAAGCTTTCTTT.

There are many counts of this clonotype. V usage is TRBV18 and J usage is TRBJ2-7; D may be TRBD2 (5 bases). V was cut by 5 bases and J by 5 bases, with 10 bases left in between. CDR3 length: 12 residues. Germline V gene lookup returns CDR1 KGHSH and CDR2 LQKENI. The CDR3 reads CASSARVDEQYF. The CDR3 nucleotides read TGTGCCAGCTCAGCGAGGGTAGACGAGCAGTACTTC.

This clonotype was recorded at least ten times. The V and J genes are TRBV5-1 and TRBJ2-5; 10 bases are a match to TRBD2. The CDR3 length is 16 residues. Germline CDR1 SGHRS, CDR2 YFSETQ. V shed 4 bases, J shed 1 base, and the junction held 7 bases outside the gene matches. CDR3 in DNA: TGCGCCAGCAGCAGTTCCGGGACTAGCGTCCAAGAGACCCAGTACTTC. Translated: CASSSSGTSVQETQYF.

V is TRBV4-3 and J is TRBJ2-1, with D unresolved. The CDR3 is 15 amino acids. Germline V gene lookup returns CDR1 LGHNA and CDR2 YSLEER. The V and J ends lost 0 bases and 8 bases respectively, with 14 bases between them. In DNA form, the CDR3 reads TGCGCCAGCAGCCAAGATGCTGTAGCAAACGATGAGCAGTTCTTC. Translating gives CASSQDAVANDEQFF.

This clonotype was counted a few times. The chain joins TRBV28 to TRBJ1-1; no reliable D call. Germline values: CDR1 MDHEN, CDR2 SYDVKM. V was shortened by 1 base and J by 0 bases, with 18 bases between the two germline ends. The CDR3 sequence is 18 residues long. CDR3 protein: CASSLYPLEGNMNTEAFF. Here the CDR3 DNA reads TGTGCCAGCAGTTTATATCCATTGGAAGGTAACATGAACACTGAAGCTTTCTTT.

This chain uses TRBV7-2 with TRBJ1-5, with D possibly TRBD1 on 5 matching bases. Germline CDR1 and CDR2: SGHTA and FQGNSA. The CDR3 sequence is 12 residues long. V dropped 4 bases and J dropped 10 bases, with 11 bases sitting between them. The CDR3 DNA reads TGTGCCAGCAGCTCGACAGCCCTACCCCAGCATTTT. It specifies CASSSTALPQHF.

This clonotype was seen only a few times. V and J are TRBV7-2 and TRBJ1-5, with a possible D match to TRBD1 (5 bases). The CDR3 loop spans 14 amino acids. CDR1 and CDR2 from the germline V gene are SGHTA and FQGNSA. The V and J ends lost 5 bases and 2 bases respectively, with 10 bases between them. Here the CDR3 reads CASSRQHGNQPQHF. The CDR3 coding sequence is TGTGCCAGCAGCCGACAGCATGGCAATCAGCCCCAGCATTTT. Full variable domain (outside the CDR3, taken from reference TRBV7-2 and TRBJ1-5): GAGVSQSPSNKVTEKGKDVELRCDPISGHTALYWYRQSLGQGLEFLIYFQGNSAPDKSGLPSDRFSAERTGGSVSTLTIQRTQQEDSAVYLCASSRQHGNQPQHFGDGTRLSIL.

At least ten counts were recorded for this clonotype. The DNA for the CDR3 is TGCAGCGTAAGACTAGCGGGAGGTTCCGGGGAGCTGTTTTTT. Residues: CSVRLAGGSGELFF. The chain joins TRBV29-1 to TRBJ2-2; TRBD2 agrees at 13 bases. J gave up 6 bases and V 6 bases, and 4 bases lay outside the gene matches. Germline V gene data show CDR1 as SQVTM and CDR2 as ANQGSEA. This CDR3 has 14 amino acids.